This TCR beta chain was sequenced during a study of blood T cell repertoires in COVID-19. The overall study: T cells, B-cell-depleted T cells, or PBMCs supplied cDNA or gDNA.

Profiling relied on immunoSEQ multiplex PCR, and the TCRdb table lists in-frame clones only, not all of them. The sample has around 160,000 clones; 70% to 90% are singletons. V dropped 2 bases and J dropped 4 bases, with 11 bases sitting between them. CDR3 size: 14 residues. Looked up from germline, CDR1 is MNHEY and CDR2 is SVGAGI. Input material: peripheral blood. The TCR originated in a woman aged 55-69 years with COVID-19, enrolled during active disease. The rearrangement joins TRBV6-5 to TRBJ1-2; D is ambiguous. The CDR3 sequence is CASSYARGPYGYTF. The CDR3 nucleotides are TGTGCCAGCAGTTACGCCCGCGGGCCCTATGGCTACACCTTC.